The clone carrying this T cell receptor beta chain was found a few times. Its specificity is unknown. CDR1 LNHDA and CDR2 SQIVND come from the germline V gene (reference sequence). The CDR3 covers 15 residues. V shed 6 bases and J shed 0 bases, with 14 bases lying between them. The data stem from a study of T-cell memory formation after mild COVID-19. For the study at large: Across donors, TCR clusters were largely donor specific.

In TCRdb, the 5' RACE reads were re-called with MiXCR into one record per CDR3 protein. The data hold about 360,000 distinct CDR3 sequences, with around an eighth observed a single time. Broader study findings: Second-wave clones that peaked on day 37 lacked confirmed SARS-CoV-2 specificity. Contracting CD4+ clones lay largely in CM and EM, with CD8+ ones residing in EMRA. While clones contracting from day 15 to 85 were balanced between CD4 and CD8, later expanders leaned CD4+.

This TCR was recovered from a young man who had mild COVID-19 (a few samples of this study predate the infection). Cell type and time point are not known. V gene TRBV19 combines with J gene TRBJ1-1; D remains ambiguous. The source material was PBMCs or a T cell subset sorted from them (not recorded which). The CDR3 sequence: CASRVDTAVNTEAFF. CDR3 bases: TGTGCCAGTAGGGTTGATACAGCCGTGAACACTGAAGCTTTCTTT.